The present entry profiles one T cell receptor beta chain with its context. Antigen unknown. The data derive from a study of T-cell memory formation after mild COVID-19. The CDR3 is 13 residues long. Deletions cut 4 bases from V and 3 bases from J, with 9 bases between. Germline assignment: CDR1 SNHLY and CDR2 FYNNEI. General observations from the study: In second-wave clones peaking day 37, SARS-CoV-2 specificity remained unconfirmed.

Using its own MiXCR run on the 5' RACE reads, TCRdb lists one record per CDR3 protein. The sample records hundreds of thousands of distinct CDR3 sequences, nearly 25% being singletons. This TCR derives from an adult woman who had mild COVID-19 (a few samples of this study predate the infection). Cell type and time point are not known. The specimen was PBMCs or a T cell subset sorted from them (not recorded which). The J gene is TRBJ1-1, the V gene TRBV2; D gene uncertain. The CDR3: CASSVALDTEAFF. For the CDR3, the DNA is TGTGCCAGCAGTGTCGCCTTGGACACTGAAGCTTTCTTT.